The clone carrying this T cell receptor (beta chain) was found many times. This specimen belongs to a study of regulatory T cells in long-lasting Graves disease. V lost 0 bases to trimming and J lost 3 bases; unmatched junction nucleotides: 6. The CDR3 is 15 amino acids. CDR1 and CDR2 (germline): SQVTM, ANQGSEA. Described time point: newly diagnosed GD, antithyroid drugs for less than 3 months. RNA isolated from PBMCs was used to make the TCR library. CDR3-region Arm-PCR and iRepertoire HTBI primers produced the TCR beta libraries. One entry per CDR3 protein results from TCRdb running MiXCR on the multiplex PCR reads. Among about 540,000 distinct CDR3 sequences listed, roughly 14% were seen once. A further study also used this sample, focusing on T cells in Graves' hyperthyroidism and ophthalmopathy. In that study: Researchers found most expanded thyroid clonotypes above 0.001 in blood as well.

This TCR derives from a man aged 25-40 years with Graves disease. The rearrangement joins TRBV29-1 to TRBJ2-7; the match to TRBD1 covers 9 bases. The sample was peripheral blood mononuclear cells (PBMCs), taken at new diagnosis, from a patient treated with antithyroid drugs. The CDR3 loop reads CSVEDPGQGNYEQYF. CDR3 in DNA: TGCAGCGTTGAAGACCCGGGACAGGGTAACTACGAGCAGTACTTC.